The clone carrying this T cell receptor beta chain was seen repeatedly, ten times or more. Its specificity is not known. The data stem from a study of T-cell reconstitution after alpha-beta-depleted transplantation in children. TCRbeta library preparation incorporated unique molecular identifiers. TCRdb re-called the PCR reads with MiXCR, one entry per CDR3 protein. The sample lists around 180,000 distinct CDR3 sequences, approximately 12% seen once, with 13% in the top ten. This CDR3 comprises 16 residues. Looked up from germline, CDR1 is KGHSH and CDR2 is LQKENI. V lost 1 base and J lost 1, with 13 bases in between. Study-level points and caveats: Several hundred graft clones that had expanded were reportedly the source of alpha-beta T cells about two months after transplant. From newly produced T cells came most of the T-cell counts and diversity one year after transplant.

The sequence was obtained from a boy aged 2 to 10 with acute myeloid leukemia, due to receive a stem cell transplant. Sequencing was performed on PBMCs, taken before TCRalphabeta/CD19-depleted stem cell transplant. V gene TRBV18 combines with J gene TRBJ1-2; D uncertain. CDR3 loop: CASSPLSDSLNYGYTF. For the CDR3, the DNA is TGTGCCAGCTCACCACTTTCCGATTCTCTTAACTATGGCTACACCTTC.